This TCR beta chain emerged from a study of read filtering for tumor transcriptome and immune sequencing. The CDR3 length is 17 residues. V shed 0 bases and J 9 bases; nucleotides not matched to a gene: 15. Germline-derived CDR1 and CDR2 are MNHEY and SVGAGI. This library used roughly 0.4 ug RNA and molecular barcoded adaptors spanning alpha/delta and beta/gamma chains. One entry per CDR3 protein, called by TCRdb with MiXCR from the reads. The sample has some 120,000 distinct CDR3 sequences, roughly 13% seen once. J is TRBJ2-5 and V is TRBV6-5; 8 bases match TRBD2. The specimen sequenced was a population of CD138-negative cells sorted from bone marrow. The source of this sequence is a donor aged 40 or older with multiple myeloma. CDR3 DNA sequence: TGTGCCAGCAGTTACTCGATTTTAGCGGGGACCCCCCAGGCCCAGTACTTC. Translation: CASSYSILAGTPQAQYF.